This T cell receptor (beta chain) was sequenced for a study of T-cell reconstitution after alpha-beta-depleted transplantation in children. The CDR3 sequence is 15 residues long. V lost 3 bases and J lost 7; bases outside the gene matches: 4. Germline V gene data show CDR1 as SGHVS and CDR2 as FNYEAQ. General study findings and limits: At the one-year point after transplant, T-cell counts and TCRbeta diversity were found to come mostly from T cells that had been newly produced. High day-60 TCRbeta diversity in some patients came from surviving recipient T cells and thymic progenitors. Where alpha-beta T cells came from about two months after transplant was reportedly several hundred expanded graft clones.

During its preparation, the TCRbeta library received unique molecular identifiers. Via MiXCR, TCRdb re-called the PCR reads, giving one row per CDR3 protein. The repertoire holds about 420,000 distinct CDR3 sequences, with about a sixth as singletons. This clonotype came up a few times. What it binds is unknown. The specimen was PBMCs, mostly from graft donor cells, collected 360 days after TCRalphabeta/CD19-depleted stem cell transplant. The chain carries TRBV7-6 and TRBJ2-1, with TRBD1 identical over 12 bases. The receptor comes from a boy under two years old who had a stem cell transplant for Wiskott-Aldrich syndrome, so the T cells may come from the graft donor. DNA of the CDR3: TGTGCCAGCAGCTTGGGACAGGGGGCAAGGAATGAGCAGTTCTTC. It yields the protein CASSLGQGARNEQFF.